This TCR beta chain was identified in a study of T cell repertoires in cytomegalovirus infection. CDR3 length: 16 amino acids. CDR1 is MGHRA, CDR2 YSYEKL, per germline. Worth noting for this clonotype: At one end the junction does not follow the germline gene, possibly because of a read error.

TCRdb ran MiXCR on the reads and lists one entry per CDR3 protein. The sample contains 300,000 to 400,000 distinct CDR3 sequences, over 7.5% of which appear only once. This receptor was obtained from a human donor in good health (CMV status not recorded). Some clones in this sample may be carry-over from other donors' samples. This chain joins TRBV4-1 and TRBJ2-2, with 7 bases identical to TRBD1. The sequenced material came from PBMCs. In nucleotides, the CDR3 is TGTGCCAGCAGCCAATCCGGGACAGAAAGCACCGGGGAGCTGTTTTTT. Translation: CASSQSGTESTGELFF.